This TCR beta chain stems from a study of cytomegalovirus exposure and HLA in healthy donors. V lost 1 base, J lost 3 bases, and 6 bases lay in between. The CDR3 contains 13 residues. Germline-derived CDR1 and CDR2 are SGHNT and YENEEA. Using immunoSEQ multiplex PCR, the repertoire was profiled, and TCRdb retains in-frame clones only, with some absent. The data show 120,000 to 150,000 clones, 80% to 90% seen once. This sequence originates from a man between 18 and 35 years old in good health and CMV-seronegative. Sequences were obtained from PBMCs. The rearrangement links TRBV11-3 to TRBJ1-1; D is uncertain. The CDR3 sequence: CASSLARDTEAFF. CDR3 nucleotides: TGTGCCAGCAGCTTAGCCCGCGACACTGAAGCTTTCTTT.